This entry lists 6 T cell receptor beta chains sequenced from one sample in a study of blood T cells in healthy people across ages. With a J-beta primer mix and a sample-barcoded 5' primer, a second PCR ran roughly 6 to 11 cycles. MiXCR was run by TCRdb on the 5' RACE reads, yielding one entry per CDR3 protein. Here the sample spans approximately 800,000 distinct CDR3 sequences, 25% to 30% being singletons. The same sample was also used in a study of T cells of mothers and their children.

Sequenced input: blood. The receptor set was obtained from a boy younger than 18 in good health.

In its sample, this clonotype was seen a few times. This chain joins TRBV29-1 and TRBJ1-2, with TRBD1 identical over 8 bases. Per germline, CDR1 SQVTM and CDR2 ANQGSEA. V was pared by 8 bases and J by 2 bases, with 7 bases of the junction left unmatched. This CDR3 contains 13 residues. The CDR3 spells CSSIGQGNYGYTF. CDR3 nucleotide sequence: TGCAGCTCGATAGGACAGGGCAACTATGGCTACACCTTC.

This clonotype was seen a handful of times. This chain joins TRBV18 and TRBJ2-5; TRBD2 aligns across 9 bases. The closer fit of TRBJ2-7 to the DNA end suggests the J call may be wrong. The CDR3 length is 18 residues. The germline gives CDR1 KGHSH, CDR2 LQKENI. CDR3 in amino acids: CASSPQGLAGTVSYEQYF. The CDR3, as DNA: TGTGCCAGCTCACCACAGGGTCTAGCGGGGACCGTCTCCTACGAGCAGTACTTC.

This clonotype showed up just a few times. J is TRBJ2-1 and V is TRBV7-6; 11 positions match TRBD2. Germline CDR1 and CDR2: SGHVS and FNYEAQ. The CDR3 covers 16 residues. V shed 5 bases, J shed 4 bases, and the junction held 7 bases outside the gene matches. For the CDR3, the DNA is TGTGCCAGCAGCCAGATAGCGGGGGGGCTGTACAATGAGCAGTTCTTC. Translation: CASSQIAGGLYNEQFF.

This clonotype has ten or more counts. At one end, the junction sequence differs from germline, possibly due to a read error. Written as DNA, the CDR3 is TGTGCCAGCAGTGATACAGATACGCAGTATTTT. Translation gives CASSDTDTQYF. The chain links TRBV5-1 to TRBJ2-3; D gene uncertain. Germline CDR1 SGHRS, CDR2 YFSETQ. This CDR3 is 11 amino acids long.

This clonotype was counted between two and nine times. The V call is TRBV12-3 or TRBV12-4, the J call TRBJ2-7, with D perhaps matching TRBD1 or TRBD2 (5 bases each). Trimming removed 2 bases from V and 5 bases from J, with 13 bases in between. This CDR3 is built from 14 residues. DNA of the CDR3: TGTGCCAGCAGTTTAACCGGGGCGTACGACGAGCAGTACTTC. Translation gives CASSLTGAYDEQYF.

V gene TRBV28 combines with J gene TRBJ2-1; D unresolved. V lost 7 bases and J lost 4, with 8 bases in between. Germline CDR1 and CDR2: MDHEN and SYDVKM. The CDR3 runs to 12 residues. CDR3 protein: CASTLGYNEQFF. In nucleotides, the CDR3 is TGTGCCAGCACCCTGGGGTACAATGAGCAGTTCTTC.